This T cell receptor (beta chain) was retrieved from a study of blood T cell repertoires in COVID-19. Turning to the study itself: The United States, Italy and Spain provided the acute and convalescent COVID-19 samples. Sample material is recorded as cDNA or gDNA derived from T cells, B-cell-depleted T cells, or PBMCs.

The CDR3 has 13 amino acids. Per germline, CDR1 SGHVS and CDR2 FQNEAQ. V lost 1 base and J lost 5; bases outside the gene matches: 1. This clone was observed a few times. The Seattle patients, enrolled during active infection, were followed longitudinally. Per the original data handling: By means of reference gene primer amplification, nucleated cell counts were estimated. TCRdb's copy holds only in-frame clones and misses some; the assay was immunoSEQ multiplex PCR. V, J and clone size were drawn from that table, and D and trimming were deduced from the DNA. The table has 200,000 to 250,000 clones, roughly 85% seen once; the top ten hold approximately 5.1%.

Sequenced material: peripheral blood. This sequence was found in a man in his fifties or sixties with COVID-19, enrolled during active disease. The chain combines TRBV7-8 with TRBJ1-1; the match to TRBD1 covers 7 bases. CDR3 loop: CASSLDRGTEAFF. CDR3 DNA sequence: TGTGCCAGCAGCTTAGACAGGGGTACTGAAGCTTTCTTT.